This passage covers 20 T cell receptor beta chains from one sample sequenced in a study of blood T cells in healthy people across ages. Sample-barcoded 5' priming and a J-beta primer mix drove a second PCR of 7 to 11 cycles. TCRdb reprocessed the 5' RACE reads via MiXCR and lists one record per CDR3 protein. The repertoire holds 950,000 to 1,200,000 distinct CDR3 sequences, more than 30% seen once, with approximately 14% in the top ten. Sequences were obtained from blood. These receptors all come from a man between 18 and 35 years old in good health.

In this sample, this clonotype turned up a few times. The chain employs TRBV5-1 and TRBJ1-1; perhaps TRBD1 as D (5 bases). Deletions cut 2 bases from V and 3 bases from J, with 23 bases between. This CDR3 has 18 amino acids. CDR1 and CDR2 (germline): SGHRS, YFSETQ. The CDR3 nucleotides read TGCGCCAGCAGCTTCAATGACAGACCCATGGCTCGGGACACTGAAGCTTTCTTT. As protein: CASSFNDRPMARDTEAFF.

This chain links TRBV12-3 or TRBV12-4 with TRBJ1-2, with 8 bases that match TRBD1. There are 15 residues in the CDR3. The ends lost 2 bases at V and 4 bases at J; junction bases unmatched: 6. The chain's CDR3 is CASSLRNRGVYGYTF. In DNA form, the CDR3 reads TGTGCCAGCAGTTTACGGAACAGGGGGGTCTATGGCTACACCTTC.

The rearrangement links TRBV9 to TRBJ2-1, with D possibly being TRBD1 (5 bases). Trimming cost V 4 bases and J 4 bases, with 12 bases left between them. CDR1 and CDR2 from the germline V gene are SGDLS and YYNGEE. The CDR3 extends over 14 amino acids. For the CDR3, the DNA is TGTGCCAGCAGCCCTAAGACAGTATACAATGAGCAGTTCTTC. Amino acids: CASSPKTVYNEQFF. Filled out from reference TRBV9 and TRBJ2-1, the complete variable domain reads DSGVTQTPKHLITATGQRVTLRCSPRSGDLSVYWYQQSLDQGLQFLIQYYNGEERAKGNILERFSAQQFPDLHSELNLSSLELGDSALYFCASSPKTVYNEQFFGPGTRLTVL.

V usage is TRBV5-1 and J usage is TRBJ2-7; 10 bases map to TRBD2. This CDR3 region has 15 residues. Germline V gives CDR1 SGHRS, CDR2 YFSETQ. V was clipped by 4 bases and J by 2 bases; unmatched bases: 6. In DNA form, the CDR3 reads TGCGCCAGCAGCCTACATAGCGGGGGGCCCTACGAGCAGTACTTC. Translation gives CASSLHSGGPYEQYF.

This chain joins TRBV20-1 and TRBJ1-5; D ambiguous. The V end lost 0 bases, the J end lost 7 bases, and 19 bases lay between the germline ends. CDR1 DFQATT and CDR2 SNEGSKA come from the germline V gene (reference sequence). The CDR3 extends over 16 amino acids. Here the CDR3 DNA reads TGCAGTGCTAGAGAGAACGGCCGGGGAATAGCCCAGCCCCAGCATTTT. Its translation: CSARENGRGIAQPQHF.

The chain combines TRBV29-1 with TRBJ1-2; perhaps TRBD1 as D (5 bases). CDR3 size: 14 residues. Per the germline V gene, CDR1 is SQVTM and CDR2 is ANQGSEA. Deletions cut 4 bases from V and 2 bases from J, with 14 bases between. For the CDR3, the DNA is TGCAGCGTTGTCTCGGGGGGAATAAACTATGGCTACACCTTC. It encodes CSVVSGGINYGYTF.

This rearrangement joins TRBV2 to TRBJ2-3, with D tentatively TRBD2 (7 bases). CDR3 size: 14 residues. Trimming took off 6 bases at V and 3 bases at J, with 13 bases between the two ends. From germline, CDR1 is SNHLY and CDR2 FYNNEI. The CDR3 nucleotides read TGTGCCAGCAGGGGGGGGCGAGGGACAGATACGCAGTATTTT. Translation: CASRGGRGTDTQYF.

This sequence joins TRBV28 and TRBJ1-4; possible D gene TRBD1, 5 bases. Germline V gene lookup returns CDR1 MDHEN and CDR2 SYDVKM. Trimming removed 6 bases at V and 6 bases at J, with 14 bases between. The CDR3 runs to 14 residues. The CDR3 loop is CASRDRWGDEKLFF. The CDR3 DNA is TGTGCCAGCAGGGACCGTTGGGGGGATGAAAAACTGTTTTTT.

The chain couples TRBV10-3 to TRBJ2-2, with TRBD2 as a possible D gene (6 bases). The germline CDR1 and CDR2 sequences are ENHRY and SYGVKD. V was cut by 4 bases and J by 2 bases, with 14 bases left in between. There are 16 residues in the CDR3. CDR3: CAISGISGLNTGELFF. The CDR3 DNA follows: TGTGCCATCAGTGGGATAAGCGGGTTAAACACCGGGGAGCTGTTTTTT.

The DNA of the CDR3 is TGCGCCAGCAGCCAGACAGCTTACACTGAAGCTTTCTTT. Translated, it gives CASSQTAYTEAFF. The rearrangement uses TRBV4-3 and TRBJ1-1; D possibly corresponds to TRBD1 (5 bases). The CDR3 consists of 13 residues. Trimming left V 3 bases short and J 3 bases short, with 8 bases between. The germline CDR1 and CDR2 sequences are LGHNA and YSLEER.

The V call is TRBV9, the J call TRBJ1-2; D is perhaps TRBD1 (5 bases). The CDR3 sequence is 15 residues long. Germline V gene lookup returns CDR1 SGDLS and CDR2 YYNGEE. Trimming shortened V by 4 bases and J by 2 bases, and 15 bases separated the two germline ends. The DNA of the CDR3 is TGTGCCAGCAGCCAAGGAGGGGTGGGCAACTATGGCTACACCTTC. This sequence encodes CASSQGGVGNYGYTF.

The chain uses TRBV20-1 and TRBJ2-1; D is uncertain. From germline, CDR1 is DFQATT and CDR2 SNEGSKA (reference sequence). This CDR3 is built from 14 residues. Between the trimmed V and J ends, which lost 2 bases and 5 bases, there was a span of 13 bases. As DNA, the CDR3 is TGCAGTGCTAGACCCCCGTCAGAAAACAATGAGCAGTTCTTC. The encoded protein is CSARPPSENNEQFF.

This rearrangement joins TRBV5-1 to TRBJ1-1, with TRBD1 matching 7 bases. The V gene's germline CDR1 is SGHRS and CDR2 YFSETQ. The CDR3 length is 14 residues. The ends lost 3 bases at V and 4 bases at J; junction bases unmatched: 6. CDR3 sequence: CASSSQGVATEAFF. As DNA, the CDR3 is TGCGCCAGCAGCTCGCAGGGGGTGGCCACTGAAGCTTTCTTT.

V is TRBV19 and J is TRBJ2-1; D is undetermined. V lost 6 bases and J 8 bases, leaving 11 bases between the germline ends. The length of the CDR3 is 12 residues. Germline assignment: CDR1 LNHDA and CDR2 SQIVND (reference sequence). The chain's CDR3 is CASRRPGYEQFF. The CDR3 coding sequence is TGTGCCAGTAGACGTCCTGGGTATGAGCAGTTCTTC. Supplemented by reference TRBV19 and TRBJ2-1, the full variable domain reads DGGITQSPKYLFRKEGQNVTLSCEQNLNHDAMYWYRQDPGQGLRLIYYSQIVNDFQKGDIAEGYSVSREKKESFPLTVTSAQKNPTAFYLCASRRPGYEQFFGPGTRLTVL.

A note on this clonotype: A read error may be the cause here, since a much bigger clone is one base away. The rearrangement joins TRBV29-1 to TRBJ1-2; weak D call: TRBD1 (6 bases). The V gene's germline CDR1 is SQVTM and CDR2 ANQGSEA. CDR3 size: 15 residues. V dropped 6 bases and J dropped 3 bases, with 20 bases sitting between them. CDR3 in amino acids: CSVTGAPPGYYGYTF. CDR3 nucleotide sequence: TGCAGCGTGACGGGGGCGCCGCCGGGCTACTATGGCTACACCTTC.

V usage is TRBV11-1 and J usage is TRBJ1-4, with 12 bases aligning to TRBD1. This CDR3 is built from 21 residues. The germline gives CDR1 SGHAT, CDR2 FQDESV (reference sequence). V dropped 0 bases and J dropped 3; count of bases not matched to a gene: 14. The CDR3 sequence is CASSLAYSPWDRGQPNEKLFF. CDR3 nucleotides: TGTGCCAGCAGCTTAGCATACTCCCCCTGGGACAGGGGGCAGCCTAATGAAAAACTGTTTTTT.

This clonotype has only a few counts. The chain combines TRBV6-6 with TRBJ2-7, with 9 bases lining up with TRBD1. With V trimmed by 4 bases and J by 6 bases, 7 bases remained unmatched. The V gene's germline CDR1 is MNHNY and CDR2 SVGAGI (reference sequence). CDR3 length: 14 amino acids. Written as DNA, the CDR3 is TGTGCCAGCAGTTCCTCGACAGGGGGACGCGAGCAGTACTTC. It specifies CASSSSTGGREQYF.

This clonotype was picked up one time. V is TRBV6-2 or TRBV6-3 and J is TRBJ2-1; unclear D gene. With 0 bases removed from V and 0 bases from J, the gap between germline ends came to 9 bases. The germline CDR1 and CDR2 sequences are MNHEY and SVGEGT. CDR3 length: 16 amino acids. The CDR3, as DNA: TGTGCCAGCAGTTACTCTGGTGTATCCTCCTACAATGAGCAGTTCTTC. Translation gives CASSYSGVSSYNEQFF.

The chain couples TRBV5-1 to TRBJ1-2; D is unresolved. Germline V gene lookup returns CDR1 SGHRS and CDR2 YFSETQ. This CDR3 has 14 residues. The V and J ends lost 4 bases and 2 bases respectively, with 12 bases between them. CDR3 sequence: CASSVTWENYGYTF. DNA for the CDR3: TGCGCCAGCAGCGTGACGTGGGAGAACTATGGCTACACCTTC.

This clonotype was counted between two and nine times. The chain joins TRBV20-1 to TRBJ1-2, with 7 bases aligning to TRBD1. The CDR3 runs to 16 residues. The V gene end was trimmed by 0 bases and the J gene end by 2 bases; junction bases not matched to a gene: 9. Germline CDR1 reads DFQATT; CDR2 reads SNEGSKA (reference sequence). The CDR3 is CSARDPDRQGNYGYTF. The CDR3 DNA sequence: TGCAGTGCTAGAGATCCGGACCGACAGGGCAACTATGGCTACACCTTC.